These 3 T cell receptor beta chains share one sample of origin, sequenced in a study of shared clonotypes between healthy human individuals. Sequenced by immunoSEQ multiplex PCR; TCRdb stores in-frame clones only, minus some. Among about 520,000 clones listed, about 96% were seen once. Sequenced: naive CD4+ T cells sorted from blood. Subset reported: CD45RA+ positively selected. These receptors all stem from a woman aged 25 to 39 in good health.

The DNA for the CDR3 is TGTGCCAGCAGTTACTCTTCTAGCGGGACAAAAAACATTCAGTACTTC. Translation gives CASSYSSSGTKNIQYF. The genes are TRBV6-5 and TRBJ2-4, with TRBD2 identical over 9 bases. Germline V gene sequence: CDR1 MNHEY, CDR2 SVGAGI. The CDR3 totals 16 residues. V lost 0 bases to trimming and J lost 4 bases; unmatched junction nucleotides: 4.

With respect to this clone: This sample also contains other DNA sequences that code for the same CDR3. CDR3 bases: TGTGCCAGCAGTTTAAGACTAGCGGGTTCCTACGAGCAGTACTTC. Translating gives CASSLRLAGSYEQYF. This chain links TRBV28 with TRBJ2-7; 10 bases fit TRBD2. Germline values: CDR1 MDHEN, CDR2 SYDVKM. The length of the CDR3 is 15 residues. The trim removed 2 bases at V and 1 base at J, leaving 2 bases unmatched.

CDR3 DNA sequence: TGTGCCAGCAGCCAAGAACCGACTAGCGGGCTAAACACCGGGGAGCTGTTTTTT. The encoded protein is CASSQEPTSGLNTGELFF. The V gene is TRBV4-2, the J gene TRBJ2-2, with 10 bases matching TRBD2. This CDR3 contains 18 residues. From germline, CDR1 is LGHNA and CDR2 YNFKEQ. J gave up 2 bases and V 0 bases, and 6 bases lay outside the gene matches.